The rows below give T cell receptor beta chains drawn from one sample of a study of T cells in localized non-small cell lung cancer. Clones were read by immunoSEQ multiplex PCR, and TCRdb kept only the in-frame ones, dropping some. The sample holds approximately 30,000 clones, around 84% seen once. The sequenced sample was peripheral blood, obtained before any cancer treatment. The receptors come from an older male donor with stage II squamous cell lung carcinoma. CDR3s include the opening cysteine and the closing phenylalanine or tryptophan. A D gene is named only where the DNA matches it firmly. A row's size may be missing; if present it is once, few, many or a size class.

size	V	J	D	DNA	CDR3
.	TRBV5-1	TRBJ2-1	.	TGCGCCAGCAGTGTCCCGGGCAGCTCCTACAATGAGCAGTTCTTC	CASSVPGSSYNEQFF
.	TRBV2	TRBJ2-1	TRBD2	TGTGCCAGCAGGGAGCGGGGGACATCCTACAATGAGCAGTTCTTC	CASRERGTSYNEQFF
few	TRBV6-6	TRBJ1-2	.	TGTGCCAGCACCCAGGGGTTAGCTAACTATGGCTACACCTTC	CASTQGLANYGYTF
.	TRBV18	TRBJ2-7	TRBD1	TGTGCCAGCTCACCAGGGACAGCCCCCTACGAGCAGTACTTC	CASSPGTAPYEQYF
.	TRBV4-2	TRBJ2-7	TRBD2	TGTGCCAGCAGCCAAGATCTCGCTAGCGGGGGGTGGGCCTTGAAGCAGTACTTC	CASSQDLASGGWALKQYF
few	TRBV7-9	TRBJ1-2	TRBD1	TGTGCCAGCAGCCGCGACAGGGGAGTTGTTGTCGGCACCTTC	CASSRDRGVVVGTF
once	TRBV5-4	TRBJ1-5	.	TGTGCCAGCAGCCAAGATCCCGGGAATAGCAATCAGCCCCAGCATTTT	CASSQDPGNSNQPQHF
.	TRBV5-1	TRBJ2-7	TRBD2	TGCGCCAGCAGCTGGGACGGGACTAGCGTCTCCTACGAGCAGTACTTC	CASSWDGTSVSYEQYF
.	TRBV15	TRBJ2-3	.	TGTGCCACCAGCAGAGATCGTGGGAAGGGTTCAGATACGCAGTATTTT	CATSRDRGKGSDTQYF
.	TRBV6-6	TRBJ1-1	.	TGTGCCAGCAGTTATGGTCCTCGGGACTGGAGGGCTTTCTTT	CASSYGPRDWRAFF
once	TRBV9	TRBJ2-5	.	TGTGCCAGCAGCGTACTCCCAAGCCAAGAGACCCAGTACTTC	CASSVLPSQETQYF
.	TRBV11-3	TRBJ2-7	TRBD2	TGTGCCAGCAGCTTAGATCTAAGGACTAGCGGGAGGTCCAGCTCCTACGAGCAGTACTTC	CASSLDLRTSGRSSSYEQYF
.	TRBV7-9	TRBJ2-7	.	TGTGCCAGCCTCTTGAGGAAGGCACCCCCGGGCGAGCAGTACTTC	CASLLRKAPPGEQYF
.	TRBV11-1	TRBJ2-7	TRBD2	TGTGCCAGCAGCTTGGTCATTTGGGGGGGAGAGCAGTACTTC	CASSLVIWGGEQYF
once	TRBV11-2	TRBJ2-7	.	TGTGCCAGCAGCCCCCGCCCGCGCTACGAGCAGTACTTC	CASSPRPRYEQYF
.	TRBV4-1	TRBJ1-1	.	TGCGCCAGCAGCCAAGAAACGGGCCCCCGGGCGATGAGGTCTGAAGCTTTCTTT	CASSQETGPRAMRSEAFF
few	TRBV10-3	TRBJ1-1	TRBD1	TGTGCCATCAGTGGCCGGACAGGGGGCTGGGATGAAGCTTTCTTT	CAISGRTGGWDEAFF
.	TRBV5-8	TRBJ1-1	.	TGTGCCAGCAGGATCCTAATGCATATGAACACTGAAGCTTTCTTT	CASRILMHMNTEAFF
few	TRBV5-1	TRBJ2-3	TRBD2	TGCGCCAGCAGCTTTTGGCCTAGCGGGAGAGGGGATACGCAGTATTTT	CASSFWPSGRGDTQYF
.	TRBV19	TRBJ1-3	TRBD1	TGTGCCAGTAGTCGACAGGGACGAGGAAACACCATATATTTT	CASSRQGRGNTIYF
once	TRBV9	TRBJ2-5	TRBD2	TGTGCCAGCAGCGAGCGGGGGCGCCAAGAGACCCAGTACTTC	CASSERGRQETQYF
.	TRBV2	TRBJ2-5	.	TGTGCCAGCCGGAGACTCGTGGGGGAGACCCAGTACTTC	CASRRLVGETQYF
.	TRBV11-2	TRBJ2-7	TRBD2	TGTGCCAGCAGCAGATCTAGCGGGAGGGGCGAGCAGTACTTC	CASSRSSGRGEQYF
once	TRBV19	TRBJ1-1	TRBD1	TGTGCCGCAAAGGGACAGACGAACACTGAAGCTTTCTTT	CAAKGQTNTEAFF
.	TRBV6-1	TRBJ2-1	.	TGTGCCAGCACCCCGGTAGGTTCCTTTTACAATGAGCAGTTCTTC	CASTPVGSFYNEQFF
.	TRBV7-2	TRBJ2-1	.	TGTGCCACCGGTAGGGGGGGCTCCTACAATGAGCAGTTCTTC	CATGRGGSYNEQFF
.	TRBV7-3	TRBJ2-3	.	TGTGCCAGCAGTAGGATTTCGGGCGGTAGCACAGATACGCAGTATTTT	CASSRISGGSTDTQYF
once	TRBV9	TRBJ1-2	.	TGTGCCAGCAGCGTACGAGATCACCCTCTCTATGGCTACACCTTC	CASSVRDHPLYGYTF
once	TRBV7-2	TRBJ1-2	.	TGTGCCAGCAGCTTAACCGCCCGGGTTGGCTACACCTTC	CASSLTARVGYTF
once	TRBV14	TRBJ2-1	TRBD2	TGTGCCAGCAGCCAAGTCGTAGTCGGGACTAGCGGGAGGAGAGACAATGAGCAGTTCTTC	CASSQVVVGTSGRRDNEQFF
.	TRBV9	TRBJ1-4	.	TGTGCCAGCAGCGTAGGGCAGCCTGGTGAAAAACTGTTTTTT	CASSVGQPGEKLFF
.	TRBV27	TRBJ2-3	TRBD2	TGTGCCAGCAGTCCGGGGACTAGCGGACTCACAGATACGCAGTATTTT	CASSPGTSGLTDTQYF
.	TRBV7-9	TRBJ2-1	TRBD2	TGTGCCAGCAGCTTCGGGGCGGAGCGGGGGTGGGGCAATGAGCAGTTCTTC	CASSFGAERGWGNEQFF
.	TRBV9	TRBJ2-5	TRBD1	TGTGCCAGCAGCGTCGGGACAGGCCAAGAGACCCAGTACTTC	CASSVGTGQETQYF
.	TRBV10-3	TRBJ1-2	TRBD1	TGTGCCATCAGTGACAGGGGGCAGGACTATGGCTACACCTTC	CAISDRGQDYGYTF
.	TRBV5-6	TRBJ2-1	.	TGTGCCAGCAGCTTAGTGGGGGCGAATGAGCAGTTCTTC	CASSLVGANEQFF
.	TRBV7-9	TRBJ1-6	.	TGTGCCAGCAGCTCGATAGGGGACTCACCCCTCCACTTT	CASSSIGDSPLHF
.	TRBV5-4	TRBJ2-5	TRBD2	TGTGCCAGCAGCTTGGCCGGGGGGTTCGAAGAGACCCAGTACTTC	CASSLAGGFEETQYF
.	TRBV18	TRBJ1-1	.	TGTGCCAGCTCACCCCGAGGGGGAATGAACACTGAAGCTTTCTTT	CASSPRGGMNTEAFF
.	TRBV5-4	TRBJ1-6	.	TGTGCCAGCAGCTTGTCGTTTAGCGATTCACCCCTCCACTTT	CASSLSFSDSPLHF
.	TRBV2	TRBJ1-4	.	TGTGCCAGATTAGGGGGTGAAAAACTGTTTTTT	CARLGGEKLFF
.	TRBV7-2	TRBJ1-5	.	TGTGCCAGCAGCTTAGCAGGGTTTCAGCCCCAGCATTTT	CASSLAGFQPQHF
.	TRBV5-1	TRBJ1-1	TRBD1	TGCGCCACCTCGGATCAGGGGGCGAACACTGAAGCTTTCTTT	CATSDQGANTEAFF
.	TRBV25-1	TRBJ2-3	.	TGTGCCAGCAGTGAATCGACTTCGAAAGGGCGAGGAGATACGCAGTATTTT	CASSESTSKGRGDTQYF
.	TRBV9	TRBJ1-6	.	TGTGCCAGCAGCGTAGGTGGACAACCCTTAAGCTCCTATAATTCACCCCTCCACTTT	CASSVGGQPLSSYNSPLHF
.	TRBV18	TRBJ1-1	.	TGTGCCAGCTCCTACCGTGAAGTGGGACGGAACACTGAAGCTTTCTTT	CASSYREVGRNTEAFF
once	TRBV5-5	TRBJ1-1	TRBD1	TGTGCCAGCAGCCCAATGACAGGGGTAACCTTCCTGGGGAACACTGAAGCTTTCTTT	CASSPMTGVTFLGNTEAFF
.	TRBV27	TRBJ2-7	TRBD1	TGTGCCAGCAGCACCCGCGGCCAGGGGGCCTACGAGCAGTACTTC	CASSTRGQGAYEQYF
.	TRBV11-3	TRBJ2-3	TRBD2	TGTGCCAGCAGCCCCAGGACTAGCGGGAGCGGAACAGATACGCAGTATTTT	CASSPRTSGSGTDTQYF
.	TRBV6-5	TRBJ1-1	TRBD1	TGTGCCAGCAGAACCTCTCCCGGGACAGGCAACGAAGCTTTCTTT	CASRTSPGTGNEAFF
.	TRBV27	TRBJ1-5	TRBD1	TGTGCCAGCAGCCCGACAGGGGTTGCGAGCAATCAGCCCCAGCATTTT	CASSPTGVASNQPQHF
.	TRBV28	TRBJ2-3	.	TGTGCCAGCAGTGACGGGACTTCAGATACGCAGTATTTT	CASSDGTSDTQYF
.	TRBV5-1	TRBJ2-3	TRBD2	TGCGCCAGCAGCTTGGAGGGCGGGGGACCAGATACGCAGTATTTT	CASSLEGGGPDTQYF
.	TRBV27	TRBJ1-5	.	TGTGCCAGCAGTCCCGACAGTAATCAGCCCCAGCATTTT	CASSPDSNQPQHF
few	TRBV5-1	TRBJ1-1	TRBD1	TGCGCCAGCAGCCTCGACAGGGGGCAAACTGAAGCTTTCTTT	CASSLDRGQTEAFF